The sample holds many counts of the clone carrying this T cell receptor beta chain. Its antigen is still unknown. These data belong to a study of regulatory T cells in long-lasting Graves disease. Study-level points and caveats: No thyroid tissue was studied; the work used peripheral blood only.

Germline V gives CDR1 SQVTM, CDR2 ANQGSEA. Trimming pared 7 bases from V and 5 bases from J, leaving 12 bases between. The CDR3 loop spans 12 amino acids. The sample's time point: newly diagnosed GD, antithyroid drugs for less than 3 months. PBMC-extracted RNA yielded the TCR library. Staff drew around 8.6 milliliters of peripheral blood into EDTA tubes. CDR3-region Arm-PCR and iRepertoire HTBI primers produced the TCR beta libraries. TCRdb itself ran the multiplex PCR reads through MiXCR, one entry per CDR3 protein. The sample records roughly 400,000 distinct CDR3 sequences, about 15% being singletons. Separately, the same data were catalogued under a study of T cells in Graves' hyperthyroidism and ophthalmopathy. That investigation notes: Using the HTBI primer set, a first-round RT-PCR was run on the TCR CDR3. Ophthalmopathy was model-predicted a median 6.5 months pre-onset.

The sequencing used peripheral blood mononuclear cells (PBMCs), collected at new diagnosis, from a patient treated with antithyroid drugs. The TCR was taken from a woman between 18 and 29 years old with Graves disease. The chain employs TRBV29-1 and TRBJ2-1; D gene uncertain. The DNA for the CDR3 is TGCAGCGCACGGATGGGGAACAATGAGCAGTTCTTC. This encodes CSARMGNNEQFF.